The clone carrying this TCR beta chain was observed at least ten times. This specimen comes from a study of regulatory T cells in long-lasting Graves disease. The time point denotes: newly diagnosed GD, antithyroid drugs for less than 3 months. TCR sequences were obtained from RNA taken from PBMCs. Combining iRepertoire HTBI primers with Arm-PCR of CDR3 regions, the authors built TCR beta libraries. TCRdb used MiXCR to reprocess the multiplex PCR reads, holding one entry per CDR3 protein. The repertoire holds 680,000 or so distinct CDR3 sequences, 15% to 20% seen once, with about 20% in the top ten. Germline V gives CDR1 SEHNR, CDR2 FQNEAQ (reference sequence). Trimming removed 2 bases at V and 0 bases at J, with 17 bases between. The CDR3 runs 17 residues. The sample was also linked to a second study, of T cells in Graves' hyperthyroidism and ophthalmopathy.

Here the sequenced sample was peripheral blood mononuclear cells (PBMCs), taken at new diagnosis, from a patient treated with antithyroid drugs. The rearrangement links TRBV7-9 to TRBJ2-7, with D possibly TRBD1 on 6 matching bases. The sequence came from a woman aged 25 to 45 with Graves disease. CDR3 amino acids: CASSLSRGAAFSYEQYF. The CDR3 DNA is TGTGCCAGCAGCTTATCCAGGGGAGCCGCTTTCTCCTACGAGCAGTACTTC.